This T cell receptor (beta chain) is from a study of technical replicates of blood from a few donors. TCRdb's copy holds only in-frame clones and misses some; the assay was immunoSEQ multiplex PCR. The sample carries about 14,000 clones, approximately 84% recorded once. Trimming removed 1 base at V and 6 bases at J, with 14 bases between. CDR1 is MNHNY, CDR2 SVGAGI, per germline (reference sequence). The CDR3 consists of 15 residues. The source is a human donor in good health. What was sequenced was PBMCs. The chain links TRBV6-6 to TRBJ2-3; D is perhaps TRBD1 (6 bases). The CDR3 DNA reads TGTGCCAGCAGTTACTTAGTACAGGGCCCCGATACGCAGTATTTT. It translates to CASSYLVQGPDTQYF.